The 21 T cell receptor beta chains presented below share a single source sample, sequenced in a study of T cells after yellow fever vaccination. TCRdb recomputed calls from the 5' RACE reads with MiXCR, one row per CDR3 protein. The table shows about 140,000 distinct CDR3 sequences, with over 7% occurring only once. The sample was CD4+ T cells sorted from PBMCs, taken 5 days after the yellow fever booster vaccination. The receptors here all came from a man under 40 who received the YFV17D yellow fever vaccine.

This clonotype was picked up many times. J is TRBJ1-1 and V is TRBV6-5; TRBD1 is a possible D gene (5 bases). CDR3 length: 17 residues. Germline V lookup: CDR1 MNHEY, CDR2 SVGAGI. V was trimmed by 2 bases and J by 1 base, leaving 17 bases between them. In DNA, the CDR3 is TGTGCCAGCAGTTACACAAGCGGGGGGGTGAGGAACACTGAAGCTTTCTTT. Amino acids: CASSYTSGGVRNTEAFF.

This clonotype was counted many times. The chain couples TRBV4-2 to TRBJ2-7; TRBD1 agrees at 9 bases. The length of the CDR3 is 14 residues. V was clipped by 5 bases and J by 3 bases; unmatched bases: 5. Germline lookup yields CDR1 LGHNA and CDR2 YNFKEQ. CDR3 DNA: TGTGCCAGCAGCGGGGCGGGACAGGGCTACGAGCAGTACTTC. This encodes CASSGAGQGYEQYF.

This clonotype was recorded at least ten times. The chain joins TRBV6-5 to TRBJ2-1; 12 positions agree with TRBD2. V lost 6 bases to trimming and J lost 9 bases; unmatched junction nucleotides: 9. Germline loops: CDR1 MNHEY, CDR2 SVGAGI. This CDR3 comprises 15 residues. The CDR3 nucleotides are TGTGCCAGCAGATTCAGACTAGCGGGAGAGAGTGAGCAGTTCTTC. It encodes CASRFRLAGESEQFF.

As concerns this clonotype: A much more abundant neighbour one base away suggests this may be a read error. J is TRBJ2-4 and V is TRBV2; D is undetermined. Looked up from germline, CDR1 is SNHLY and CDR2 is FYNNEI. The germline V and J ends were trimmed by 4 bases and 9 bases, with 13 bases remaining between them. The CDR3 is made up of 13 amino acids. The CDR3 loop reads CASSAGSSSIQYF. The CDR3 coding sequence is TGTGCCAGCAGTGCCGGCAGTTCATCCATTCAGTACTTC.

This clonotype has at least ten counts. This chain links TRBV6-5 with TRBJ2-5; the match to TRBD2 covers 8 bases. The CDR3 totals 16 residues. Per germline, CDR1 MNHEY and CDR2 SVGAGI. The ends lost 0 bases at V and 5 bases at J; junction bases unmatched: 8. The CDR3 bases are TGTGCCAGCAGTTACTCAGTTAGCGGGACGTATGAGACCCAGTACTTC. It yields the protein CASSYSVSGTYETQYF.

This clonotype was seen ten or more times. This chain uses TRBV20-1 with TRBJ2-5; perhaps D is TRBD1 or TRBD2 (5 bases each). The V and J ends lost 4 bases and 3 bases respectively, with 9 bases between them. The germline gives CDR1 DFQATT, CDR2 SNEGSKA (reference sequence). The CDR3 length is 12 residues. CDR3 residues: CSATMGEETQYF. Here the CDR3 DNA reads TGCAGTGCTACCATGGGGGAAGAGACCCAGTACTTC.

This clonotype was observed many times. The chain joins TRBV6-2 or TRBV6-3 to TRBJ2-1; 8 bases fit TRBD2. Germline CDR1 is MNHEY and CDR2 is SVGEGT. Trimming removed 2 bases from V and 3 bases from J; junction bases left unmatched: 21. This CDR3 has 21 amino acids. CDR3 sequence reads: CASSYPLHGSGTIHDYNEQFF. The CDR3 DNA sequence: TGTGCCAGCAGTTACCCCCTGCACGGTAGCGGGACCATCCATGACTACAATGAGCAGTTCTTC.

This clonotype was found a few times. This chain connects TRBV29-1 to TRBJ2-7, with 8 bases matching TRBD1. Per germline, CDR1 SQVTM and CDR2 ANQGSEA. J lost 4 bases, V lost 3 bases, and 2 bases had no gene match. CDR3 size: 12 residues. The CDR3 spells CSVETGAYEQYF. The CDR3 DNA follows: TGCAGCGTTGAGACAGGGGCTTACGAGCAGTACTTC.

With regard to this clonotype: A much more abundant neighbour one base away suggests this may be a read error. V and J are TRBV4-3 and TRBJ2-5; D not certain. Germline V gene lookup returns CDR1 LGHNA and CDR2 YSLEER. The V end lost 4 bases, the J end lost 5 bases, and 14 bases lay between the germline ends. The CDR3 is 14 residues long. The CDR3 loop reads CASSRVVGIETQYF. DNA of the CDR3: TGCGCCAGCAGCCGGGTTGTGGGGATTGAGACCCAGTACTTC.

This clonotype came up many times. The chain employs TRBV20-1 and TRBJ1-2, with D perhaps matching TRBD1 (6 bases). V gave up 3 bases and J gave up 2 bases, with 7 bases separating them. Per the germline V gene, CDR1 is DFQATT and CDR2 is SNEGSKA (reference sequence). The CDR3 runs 12 residues. Here the CDR3 DNA reads TGCAGTGCTAGTGACAGGAACTATGGCTACACCTTC. As protein: CSASDRNYGYTF.

In its sample, this clonotype was seen many times. The J gene is TRBJ1-4, the V gene TRBV20-1; unclear D gene. Germline CDR1 is DFQATT and CDR2 is SNEGSKA (reference sequence). V was trimmed by 5 bases and J by 2 bases, leaving 18 bases between them. This CDR3 region has 16 residues. CDR3: CSAGLPGLRTNEKLFF. The CDR3 DNA reads as TGCAGTGCTGGGTTACCAGGATTACGGACTAATGAAAAACTGTTTTTT.

This clonotype was seen repeatedly, ten times or more. The chain employs TRBV20-1 and TRBJ2-1; 7 positions match TRBD1. The CDR3 length is 14 residues. Germline lookup yields CDR1 DFQATT and CDR2 SNEGSKA (reference sequence). The trim removed 3 bases at V and 0 bases at J, leaving 2 bases unmatched. The CDR3 is CSASAGGSYNEQFF. The CDR3 DNA sequence: TGCAGTGCTAGTGCAGGGGGCTCCTACAATGAGCAGTTCTTC.

This clonotype has a count of ten or more. CDR3: CAILGDRAPDTQYF. The CDR3 DNA reads as TGTGCCATTTTAGGGGACAGGGCCCCAGATACGCAGTATTTT. The rearrangement links TRBV10-3 to TRBJ2-3, with TRBD1 matching 9 bases. V was pared by 9 bases and J by 4 bases, with 8 bases of the junction left unmatched. CDR3 length: 14 residues. CDR1 ENHRY and CDR2 SYGVKD come from the germline V gene.

This clonotype has a count of ten or more. The genes are TRBV3-1 and TRBJ2-7; D remains ambiguous. V was shortened by 5 bases and J by 0 bases, with 23 bases between the two germline ends. The germline V gene encodes CDR1 LGHDT and CDR2 YNNKEL (reference sequence). CDR3 length: 18 amino acids. CDR3 in DNA: TGTGCCAGCAGCTGGAATAATTTGAGGCGCCTAAGCTCCTACGAGCAGTACTTC. Translating it yields CASSWNNLRRLSSYEQYF.

With regard to this clonotype: Since a much larger clone is just one base distant, this may be a read error. The genes are TRBV6-5 and TRBJ1-1, with D possibly matching TRBD1 (6 bases). Trimming took off 5 bases at V and 5 bases at J, with 15 bases between the two ends. Germline V gene data show CDR1 as MNHEY and CDR2 as SVGAGI. The CDR3 is 14 amino acids. CDR3 amino acids: CASSTTGRRTEAFF. The CDR3 DNA reads as TGTGCCAGCAGTACTACAGGGAGGAGGACTGAAGCTTTCTTT.

This clonotype has a count of ten or more. The V gene is TRBV5-1, the J gene TRBJ2-7; no definite D call. The CDR3 length is 12 residues. Germline V CDR1 and CDR2: SGHRS, YFSETQ. Trimming shortened V by 4 bases and J by 7 bases, and 12 bases separated the two germline ends. As DNA, the CDR3 is TGCGCCAGCAGCCTCCCCGGACCGGAGCAGTACTTC. It translates to CASSLPGPEQYF.

This clonotype was found many times. The V gene is TRBV7-2, the J gene TRBJ2-7, with TRBD1 identical over 8 bases. From germline, CDR1 is SGHTA and CDR2 FQGNSA. The CDR3 loop spans 15 amino acids. The junction had 8 bases not matched to a gene; V was cut back by 5 bases and J by 2 bases. The CDR3 loop is CASSDVDRGTYEQYF. The CDR3 bases are TGTGCCAGCAGCGATGTAGACAGGGGTACCTACGAGCAGTACTTC.

In this sample, this clonotype turned up many times. V and J are TRBV29-1 and TRBJ1-1; tentatively, D is TRBD1 (6 bases). Germline V CDR1 and CDR2: SQVTM, ANQGSEA. V gave up 6 bases and J gave up 7 bases, with 18 bases separating them. The CDR3 extends over 13 amino acids. As DNA, the CDR3 is TGCAGCGTGGCCCGGGGGATGACAGGTGAAGCTTTCTTT. Translating gives CSVARGMTGEAFF.

This clonotype was seen at least ten times. The V and J genes are TRBV6-2 or TRBV6-3 and TRBJ1-1; TRBD1 might be the D (5 bases). Trimming took 4 bases from V and 5 from J, leaving 17 bases between them. This CDR3 has 15 residues. Germline V gives CDR1 MNHEY, CDR2 SVGEGT. The CDR3 loop is CASSSDRAGRTEAFF. In DNA form, the CDR3 reads TGTGCCAGCAGTTCCGACCGTGCAGGGCGGACTGAAGCTTTCTTT.

This clonotype was detected many times. The chain combines TRBV21-1 with TRBJ2-3; the table's D call of TRBD2 was not tested on the DNA. TRBV21-1 is given as a pseudogene. The CDR3 covers 16 residues. CDR3 region: CASSKPSSVMTDTQYF. In DNA, the CDR3 is TGTGCCAGCAGCAAACCGTCTAGCGTTATGACAGATACGCAGTATTTT.

This chain links TRBV27 with TRBJ1-5; D is undetermined. Trimming took 10 bases from V and 5 from J, leaving 15 bases between them. This CDR3 region has 13 residues. Germline CDR1 and CDR2: MNHEY and SMNVEV (reference sequence). CDR3 coding DNA: TGTGCCACCCGATTCGTACCCGATCAGCCCCAGCATTTT. It specifies CATRFVPDQPQHF.